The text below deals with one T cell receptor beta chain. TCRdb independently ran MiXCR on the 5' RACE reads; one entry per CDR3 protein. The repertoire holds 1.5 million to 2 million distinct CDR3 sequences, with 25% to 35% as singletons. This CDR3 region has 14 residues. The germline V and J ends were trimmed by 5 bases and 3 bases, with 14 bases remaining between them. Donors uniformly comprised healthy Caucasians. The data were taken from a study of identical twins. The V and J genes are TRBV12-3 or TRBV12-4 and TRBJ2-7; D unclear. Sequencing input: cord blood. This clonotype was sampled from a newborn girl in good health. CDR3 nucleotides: TGTGCCAGCAGTAAACGCCCGGACGTCTACGAGCAGTACTTC. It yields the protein CASSKRPDVYEQYF.